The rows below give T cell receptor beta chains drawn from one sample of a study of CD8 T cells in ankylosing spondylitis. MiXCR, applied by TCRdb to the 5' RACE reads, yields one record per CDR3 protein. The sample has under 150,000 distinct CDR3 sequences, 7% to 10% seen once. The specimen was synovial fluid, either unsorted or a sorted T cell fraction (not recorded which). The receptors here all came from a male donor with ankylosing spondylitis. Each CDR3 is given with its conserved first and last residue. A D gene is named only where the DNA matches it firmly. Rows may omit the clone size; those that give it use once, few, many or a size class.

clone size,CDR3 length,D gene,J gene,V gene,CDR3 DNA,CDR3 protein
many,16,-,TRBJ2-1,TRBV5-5,TGTGCCAGCAGCCCGGGACTTAGTGCGTCCTACAATGAGCAGTTCTTC,CASSPGLSASYNEQFF
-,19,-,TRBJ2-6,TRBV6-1,TGTGCCAGCAGCCTTAGGTCGGCAATTTCCCCCTCTGGGGCCAACGTCCTGACTTTC,CASSLRSAISPSGANVLTF
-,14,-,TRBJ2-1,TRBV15,TGTGCCACCAGCAGAGATAAGGCCTTCAATGAGCAGTTCTTC,CATSRDKAFNEQFF
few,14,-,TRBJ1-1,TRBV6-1,TGTGCCAGCAGTGCTCAGGGTTCCGGAGGTGAAGCTTTCTTT,CASSAQGSGGEAFF
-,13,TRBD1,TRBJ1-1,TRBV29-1,TGCAGCGTATCGAGAACCGGGGACAGGGGAGCTTTCTTT,CSVSRTGDRGAFF
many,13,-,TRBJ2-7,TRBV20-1,TGCAGTGCCCCGGGGGCAGGGAACTACGAGCAGTACTTC,CSAPGAGNYEQYF
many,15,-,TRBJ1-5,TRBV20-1,TGCAGTGCTAGAGCTGACGGGCAGGGCAATCAGCCCCAGCATTTT,CSARADGQGNQPQHF
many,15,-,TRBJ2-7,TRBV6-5,TGTGCCAGCAGTTATGGGACACCCTCCGGGTACGAGCAGTACTTC,CASSYGTPSGYEQYF
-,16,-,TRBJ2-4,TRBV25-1,TGTGCCAGCAGTAAAAACACCCCAGTGGGCAAAAACATTCAGTACTTC,CASSKNTPVGKNIQYF
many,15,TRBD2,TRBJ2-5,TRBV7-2,TGTGCCAGCAGCGCCGGGACTAGTCTCCAAGAGACCCAGTACTTC,CASSAGTSLQETQYF
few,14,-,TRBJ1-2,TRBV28,TGTGCCAGCAGTTCGGTTGACGGTTCCTATGGCTACACCTTC,CASSSVDGSYGYTF
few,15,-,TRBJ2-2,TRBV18,TGTGCCAGCTCACCACCGAACAGGGAGTCCGGGGAGCTGTTTTTT,CASSPPNRESGELFF
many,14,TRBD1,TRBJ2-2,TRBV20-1,TGCAGTGCTAGAGAAGGGACAGCTACCGGGGAGCTGTTTTTT,CSAREGTATGELFF
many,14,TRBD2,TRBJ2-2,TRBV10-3,TGTGCCATCAGTTTGGCGGGGGGCACCGGGGAGCTGTTTTTT,CAISLAGGTGELFF
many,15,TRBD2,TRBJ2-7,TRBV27,TGTGCCACGTCACGGACTAGCGGGGCAACCTACGAGCAGTACTTC,CATSRTSGATYEQYF
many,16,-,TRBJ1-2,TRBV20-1,TGCAGTGCTAGAGGGGCTGTAGAGGGTTTCGACTATGGCTACACCTTC,CSARGAVEGFDYGYTF
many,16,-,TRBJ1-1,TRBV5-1,TGCGCCAGCAGCTCCTTGAGTTTAGCTATGAACACTGAAGCTTTCTTT,CASSSLSLAMNTEAFF
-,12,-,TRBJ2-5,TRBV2,TGTGCCAGCAGTGAAGTGCGGGAGACCCAGTACTTC,CASSEVRETQYF
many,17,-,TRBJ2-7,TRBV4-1,TGCGCCAGCAGCCAAGAAATCCGTGGGCGGTCATTCTACGAGCAGTACTTC,CASSQEIRGRSFYEQYF
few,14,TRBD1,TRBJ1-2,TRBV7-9,TGTGCCAGCAGCTTAGGACAGGGATTGGGAGGCTACACCTTC,CASSLGQGLGGYTF
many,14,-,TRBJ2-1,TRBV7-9,TGTGCCAGCAGCTATTCGACAGTGTACAATGAGCAGTTCTTC,CASSYSTVYNEQFF
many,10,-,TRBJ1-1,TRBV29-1,TGCAGCGTTAGCAACACTGAAGCTTTCTTT,CSVSNTEAFF
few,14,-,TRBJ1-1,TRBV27,TGTGCCAGCACCCCATGGGGGCGGAGGACTGAAGCTTTCTTT,CASTPWGRRTEAFF